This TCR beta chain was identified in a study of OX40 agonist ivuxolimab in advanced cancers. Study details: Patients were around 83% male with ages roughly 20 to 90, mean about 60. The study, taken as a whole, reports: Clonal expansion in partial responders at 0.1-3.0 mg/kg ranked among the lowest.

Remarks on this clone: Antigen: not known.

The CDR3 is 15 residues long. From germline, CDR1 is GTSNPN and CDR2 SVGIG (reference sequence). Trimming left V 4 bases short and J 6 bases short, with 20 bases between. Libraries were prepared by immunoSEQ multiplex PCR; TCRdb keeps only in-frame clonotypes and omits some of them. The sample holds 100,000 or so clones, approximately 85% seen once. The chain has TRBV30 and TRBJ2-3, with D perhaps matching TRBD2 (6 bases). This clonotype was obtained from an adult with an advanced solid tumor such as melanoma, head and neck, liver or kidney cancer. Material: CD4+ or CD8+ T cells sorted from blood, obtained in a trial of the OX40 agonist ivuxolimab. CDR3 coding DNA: TGTGCCTGGACATCGACTAGTTTGTTCTCCGATACGCAGTATTTT. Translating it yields CAWTSTSLFSDTQYF.